The clone carrying this T cell receptor beta chain showed up just once. The sample is drawn from a study of blood T cell repertoires in COVID-19. For the study at large: T cells, B-cell-depleted T cells, or PBMCs provided the cDNA or gDNA that served as material.

After removal of 0 bases from V and 6 bases from J, the junction contained 11 bases not matched to a gene. Per germline, CDR1 SGHDT and CDR2 YYEEEE. The CDR3 contains 16 residues. Per the study methods: Cell counts per sample came from amplifying reference gene primers. Produced via immunoSEQ multiplex PCR; TCRdb's table is partial and in-frame only. V, J and clone size are taken as reported in that table, and D and trimming were inferred from the DNA itself. The sample shows under 250,000 clones, about 82% of them seen only once. The TCR sequence derives from a man older than 75 with acute or convalescent COVID-19. Sequencing input: peripheral blood. V usage is TRBV5-6 and J usage is TRBJ2-7; 8 bases line up with TRBD1. The CDR3 nucleotides are TGTGCCAGCAGCTTGGCCCCAACAGGGGGAGTAGGCGAGCAGTACTTC. As protein: CASSLAPTGGVGEQYF.